One sample yielded the 8 T cell receptor beta chains listed below, sequenced in a study of OX40 agonist ivuxolimab in advanced cancers. The receptor library was made with the immunoSEQ multiplex PCR assay. TCRdb obtained this table from immuneACCESS and retained in-frame rearrangements with V and J assigned. These tables miss some clones; where compared with another copy, unresolved V genes account for less than half of the shortfall, and the remainder is unexplained. This sample comprises fewer than 70,000 clones, 87% of them detected only once. Approximately 16% of the sample is held by the ten biggest clonotypes. Sequencing was performed on CD4+ or CD8+ T cells sorted from blood, taken in a trial of the OX40 agonist ivuxolimab. The receptors stem from an adult with an advanced solid tumor such as melanoma, head and neck, liver or kidney cancer.

As regards this clone: The same CDR3 also results from other DNA sequences found in this sample. The rearrangement uses TRBV7-9 and TRBJ2-5; 9 nucleotides align to TRBD2. The CDR3 is 14 residues long. Looked up from germline, CDR1 is SEHNR and CDR2 is FQNEAQ (reference sequence). After removal of 5 bases from V and 5 bases from J, the junction contained 6 bases not matched to a gene. CDR3: CASSRGLAGETQYF. In nucleotides, the CDR3 is TGTGCCAGCAGCCGGGGACTAGCAGGGGAGACCCAGTACTTC.

V usage is TRBV7-9 and J usage is TRBJ2-5; D is ambiguous. Trimming removed 8 bases at V and 5 bases at J, with 12 bases between. CDR3 length equals 12 residues. In germline, CDR1 is SEHNR, CDR2 FQNEAQ (reference sequence). The CDR3 nucleotides read TGTGCCAGCTCGACCCCCGTTGAGACCCAGTACTTC. Translated: CASSTPVETQYF.

About this clone itself: Compared with germline, one end of the junction differs, possibly owing to a read error. V is TRBV2 and J is TRBJ1-5, with D unresolved. Germline V gene data show CDR1 as SNHLY and CDR2 as FYNNEI. The CDR3 is 14 residues long. The chain's CDR3 is CASSEGYSNQPQHF. The CDR3, as DNA: TGTGCCAGCAGCGAAGGGTATAGCAATCAGCCCCAGCATTTT.

Written as DNA, the CDR3 is TGTGCCAGCAGCCCCGCGCACAGGGACGTTTGGACTAATGAAAAACTGTTTTTT. The encoded protein is CASSPAHRDVWTNEKLFF. J is TRBJ1-4 and V is TRBV4-2, with a possible D match to TRBD1 (6 bases). This CDR3 spans 18 amino acids. Per the germline V gene, CDR1 is LGHNA and CDR2 is YNFKEQ. The V end lost 4 bases, the J end lost 2 bases, and 20 bases lay between the germline ends.

The rearrangement joins TRBV4-1 to TRBJ1-5; D is uncertain. V gave up 4 bases and J gave up 0 bases, with 19 bases separating them. This CDR3 region has 18 residues. CDR1 is MGHRA, CDR2 YSYEKL, per germline. The CDR3 DNA reads TGCGCCAGCAGCCCGAACCCCTTGACGGTAGATAGCAATCAGCCCCAGCATTTT. Translated, it gives CASSPNPLTVDSNQPQHF.

The chain uses TRBV18 and TRBJ1-1, with D possibly being TRBD1 (5 bases). Trimming took off 9 bases at V and 4 bases at J, with 12 bases between the two ends. The CDR3 contains 12 residues. The V gene's germline CDR1 is KGHSH and CDR2 LQKENI. CDR3 DNA: TGTGCCAGTACCGGGGGGGGCACTGAAGCTTTCTTT. Translated, it gives CASTGGGTEAFF.

This chain connects TRBV28 to TRBJ1-6; D is possibly TRBD1 (6 bases). Germline values: CDR1 MDHEN, CDR2 SYDVKM. With 2 bases removed from V and 7 bases from J, the gap between germline ends came to 9 bases. The CDR3 contains 14 residues. CDR3 region: CASSLGTGNSPLHF. Written as DNA, the CDR3 is TGTGCCAGCAGTTTAGGTACAGGGAATTCACCCCTCCACTTT. The variable domain in full, with the rest retrieved from reference TRBV28 and TRBJ1-6, is DVKVTQSSRYLVKRTGEKVFLECVQDMDHENMFWYRQDPGLGLRLIYFSYDVKMKEKGDIPEGYSVSREKKERFSLILESASTNQTSMYLCASSLGTGNSPLHFGNGTRLTVT.

The DNA of the CDR3 is TGTGCCAGCAGAATAGGACTAGCGCAGCAGTACTTC. It yields the protein CASRIGLAQQYF. The rearrangement joins TRBV28 to TRBJ2-7; TRBD2 matches at 9 bases. V lost 6 bases to trimming and J lost 8 bases; unmatched junction nucleotides: 5. In germline, CDR1 is MDHEN, CDR2 SYDVKM. The CDR3 extends over 12 amino acids.